A single sample gave rise to the 8 T cell receptor beta chains below, sequenced in a study of T-cell reconstitution after alpha-beta-depleted transplantation in children. It was with unique molecular identifiers that the TCRbeta library was prepared. TCRdb reprocessed the PCR reads with MiXCR, giving one entry per CDR3 protein. The data contain about 150,000 distinct CDR3 sequences, roughly 8.8% of them seen just once; the ten biggest clones take up around 18%. The starting material was PBMCs, mostly from graft donor cells, obtained 180 days after TCRalphabeta/CD19-depleted stem cell transplant. The receptor set was obtained from a female patient between 2 and 15 years old who had a stem cell transplant for congenital amegakaryocytic thrombocytopenia, so the T cells may come from the graft donor.

This clonotype was found many times. The chain recombines TRBV29-1 with TRBJ1-3, with no clear D. Germline CDR1 is SQVTM and CDR2 is ANQGSEA. CDR3 length: 12 amino acids. The V end lost 5 bases, the J end lost 1 base, and 6 bases lay between the germline ends. This chain's CDR3 is CSVTVSGNTIYF. The CDR3 DNA is TGCAGCGTTACCGTGTCTGGAAACACCATATATTTT.

This clonotype was counted at least ten times. This chain connects TRBV25-1 to TRBJ2-5; D possibly corresponds to TRBD2 (5 bases). Trimming stripped 0 bases from V and 1 base from J, with 15 bases between. Germline V gene data show CDR1 as MGHDK and CDR2 as SYGVNS. CDR3 length: 17 amino acids. The CDR3 coding sequence is TGTGCCAGCAGTGAATACGTCGGACTGGCTTCCCAAGAGACCCAGTACTTC. It encodes CASSEYVGLASQETQYF.

The table lists this clonotype with many counts. The rearrangement joins TRBV5-1 to TRBJ2-7; 10 bases agree with TRBD1. CDR3 length: 15 amino acids. Losses at the gene ends were 6 bases for V and 6 bases for J; bases not matched to a gene: 12. The germline V gene has CDR1 SGHRS and CDR2 YFSETQ. The CDR3 loop reads CASTISGTGVGEQYF. The CDR3 DNA follows: TGCGCCAGCACCATCTCCGGGACAGGGGTGGGCGAGCAGTACTTC.

Many counts were recorded for this clonotype. The chain recombines TRBV7-2 with TRBJ2-4; TRBD1 is a possible D gene (5 bases). This CDR3 region has 13 residues. The V end was cut by 0 bases, the J end by 10 bases, with 10 bases between. The germline gives CDR1 SGHTA, CDR2 FQGNSA. This chain's CDR3 is CASSLAGQGIQYF. The CDR3 coding sequence is TGTGCCAGCAGCTTAGCAGGACAAGGGATTCAGTACTTC.

This clonotype was found once. A read error may explain this, as a much larger clone is one base away. J is TRBJ2-5 and V is TRBV25-1; 7 bases match TRBD1. Germline V gene lookup returns CDR1 MGHDK and CDR2 SYGVNS. This CDR3 has 13 amino acids. CDR3 bases: TGTGCCAGCAGTACAGGGGCCAGGGAGACCGAGTACTTC. Translating gives CASSTGARETEYF. Variable domain in full (rest from reference TRBV25-1 and TRBJ2-5): EADIYQTPRYLVIGTGKKITLECSQTMGHDKMYWYQQDPGMELHLIHYSYGVNSTEKGDLSSESTVSRIRTEHFPLTLESARPSHTSQYLCASSTGARETEYFGPGTRLLVL.

This clonotype showed up many times. The J gene is TRBJ2-6, the V gene TRBV20-1, with D hard to call. Trimming left V 3 bases short and J 0 bases short, with 9 bases between. This CDR3 is 15 amino acids long. CDR1 DFQATT and CDR2 SNEGSKA come from the germline V gene (reference sequence). The CDR3 nucleotides read TGCAGTGCTAGCCCCCGAGACTCTGGGGCCAACGTCCTGACTTTC. Translated: CSASPRDSGANVLTF.

This clonotype was recorded many times. The V and J genes are TRBV20-1 and TRBJ2-1; no firm D call. This CDR3 spans 13 amino acids. Germline V gives CDR1 DFQATT, CDR2 SNEGSKA (reference sequence). V gave up 6 bases and J gave up 2 bases, with 11 bases separating them. DNA of the CDR3: TGCAGTGCCCCGGACCTGACCTACAATGAGCAGTTCTTC. Its translation is CSAPDLTYNEQFF.

This clonotype was detected many times. V and J are TRBV10-1 and TRBJ2-5; 9 bases fit TRBD2. The CDR3 sequence is 23 residues long. The V gene end was trimmed by 5 bases and the J gene end by 2 bases; junction bases not matched to a gene: 30. Germline CDR1 is WNHNN and CDR2 is SYGVQD (reference sequence). The DNA for the CDR3 is TGCGCCAGCAGTAAGGAGGGGTCCTTCGGGCTAGCGGGATACAGGGAAGGTCAAGAGACCCAGTACTTC. Translation: CASSKEGSFGLAGYREGQETQYF.